This T cell receptor beta chain was identified in a study of Graves' ophthalmopathy and Graves' hyperthyroidism. Study overall: Being free of ophthalmopathy for 18 months of follow-up defined stable hyperthyroidism.

Using RNA transcripts, the TCR beta CDR3 regions were amplified. Amplification began with first-round RT-PCR using HTBI primers, then second-round multiplex PCR was performed. From the multiplex PCR reads, TCRdb called clonotypes with MiXCR, one entry per CDR3 protein. The sample carries about 500,000 distinct CDR3 sequences, less than 40% recorded once. The CDR3 has 13 amino acids. Germline V CDR1 and CDR2: SQVTM, ANQGSEA. New diagnoses, under 2 months' duration, and ages 18 to 65 characterized the hyperthyroidism patients. Specimen: peripheral blood or thyroid tissue (not recorded which). This sequence originates from an adult man with Graves' hyperthyroidism. The chain couples TRBV29-1 to TRBJ2-7; D unclear. The DNA matches TRBJ2-1 better at its end, which makes the J call doubtful. The CDR3 DNA reads as TGCAGCGTTGTAGGGATCCTCTACAATGAGCAGTTCTTC. Translating gives CSVVGILYNEQFF.